Sequencing of this TCR beta chain was carried out in a study of T cells in Graves' hyperthyroidism and ophthalmopathy. Study-wide results and limits: In blood, most of the thyroid clonotypes expanded above 0.001 were also present.

This clonotype was seen at least ten times. Its antigen remains unidentified. Diagnoses rested on clinical symptoms, serum thyroxine and TRAb, thyroid ultrasound and orbital computed tomography. Researchers took RNA transcripts and amplified the TCR beta CDR3 regions from them. With the HTBI primer set, the TCR CDR3 went through a first round of RT-PCR. A single record per CDR3 protein comes from TCRdb applying MiXCR to the multiplex PCR reads. The sample gives roughly 510,000 distinct CDR3 sequences, more than 20% of which show up once; around 27% is in the top ten. The CDR3 has 15 residues. The germline V gene has CDR1 SEHNR and CDR2 FQNEAQ (reference sequence). The junction had 11 bases not matched to a gene; V was cut back by 5 bases and J by 5 bases.

This clonotype was sampled from a man younger than 30 with Graves' hyperthyroidism. The sample comprised blood. The rearrangement links TRBV7-9 to TRBJ1-1; 7 nucleotides line up with TRBD1. CDR3 DNA: TGTGCCAGCAGCCGCTTACCGACAGGGTTGACTGAAGCTTTCTTT. This codes for CASSRLPTGLTEAFF.